This T cell receptor (beta chain) derives from a study of T cells in narcolepsy. The table came from immunoSEQ multiplex PCR; TCRdb's copy has only in-frame clones and leaves some out. This table holds some 30,000 clones, 80% found once. The CDR3 is 13 residues long. With 11 bases removed from V and 4 bases from J, the gap between germline ends came to 14 bases. Germline V gene sequence: CDR1 SEHNR, CDR2 FQNEAQ (reference sequence). This chain uses TRBV7-9 with TRBJ2-2; maybe TRBD2 (6 bases). This clonotype originated in a human donor in good health. Sequencing was performed on memory (CD45RA-) CD4+ T cells from blood. The CDR3 bases are TGTGCCGTCGGGGAGGTTGCCACCGGGGAGCTGTTTTTT. This translates into CAVGEVATGELFF.